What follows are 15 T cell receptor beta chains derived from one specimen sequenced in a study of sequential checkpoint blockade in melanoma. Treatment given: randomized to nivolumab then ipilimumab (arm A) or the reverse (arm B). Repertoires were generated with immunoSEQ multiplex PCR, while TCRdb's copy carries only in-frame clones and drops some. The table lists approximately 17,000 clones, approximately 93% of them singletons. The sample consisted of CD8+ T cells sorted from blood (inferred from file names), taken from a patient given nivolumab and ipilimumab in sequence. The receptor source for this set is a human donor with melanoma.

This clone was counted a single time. Here the CDR3 DNA reads TGCGCCAGCAGCCAATACGGCGGCACTGAAGCTTTCTTT. It translates to CASSQYGGTEAFF. The gene calls are TRBV5-1 and TRBJ1-1; D is uncertain. Germline loops: CDR1 SGHRS, CDR2 YFSETQ. The CDR3 spans 13 residues. Trimming took off 4 bases at V and 4 bases at J, with 11 bases between the two ends.

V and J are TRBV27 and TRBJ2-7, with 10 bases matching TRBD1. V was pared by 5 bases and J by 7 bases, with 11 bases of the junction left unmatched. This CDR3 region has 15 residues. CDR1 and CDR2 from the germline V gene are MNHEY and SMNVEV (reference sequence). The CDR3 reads CASSGPGQGNGEQYF. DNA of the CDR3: TGTGCCAGCAGTGGCCCGGGACAGGGGAATGGGGAGCAGTACTTC.

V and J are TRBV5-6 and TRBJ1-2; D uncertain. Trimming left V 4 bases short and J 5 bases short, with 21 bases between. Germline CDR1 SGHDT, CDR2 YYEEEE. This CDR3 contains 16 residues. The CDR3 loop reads CASSRNSGPPGYGYTF. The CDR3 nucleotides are TGTGCCAGCAGCCGAAACTCCGGGCCCCCGGGATATGGCTACACCTTC.

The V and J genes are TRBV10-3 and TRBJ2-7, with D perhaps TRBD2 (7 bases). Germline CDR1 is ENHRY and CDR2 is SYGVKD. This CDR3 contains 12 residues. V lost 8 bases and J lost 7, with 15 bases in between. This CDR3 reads CAIGGGGVEQYF. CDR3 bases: TGTGCCATCGGTGGAGGGGGGGTGGAGCAGTACTTC.

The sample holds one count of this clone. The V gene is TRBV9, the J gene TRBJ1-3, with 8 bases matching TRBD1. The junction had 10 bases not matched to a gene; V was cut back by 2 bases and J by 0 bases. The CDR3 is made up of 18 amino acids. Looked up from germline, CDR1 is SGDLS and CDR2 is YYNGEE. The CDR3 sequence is CASSVFPQGANSGNTIYF. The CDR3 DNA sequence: TGTGCCAGCAGCGTCTTTCCCCAGGGGGCCAACTCTGGAAACACCATATATTTT.

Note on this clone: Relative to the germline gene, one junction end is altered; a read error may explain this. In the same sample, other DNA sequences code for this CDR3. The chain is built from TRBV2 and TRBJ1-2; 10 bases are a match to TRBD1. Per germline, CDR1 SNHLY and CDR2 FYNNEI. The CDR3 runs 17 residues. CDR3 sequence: CASTPPGTGVSNYGYTF. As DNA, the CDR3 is TGTGCCAGCACCCCCCCCGGGACAGGGGTCTCTAACTATGGCTACACTTTC.

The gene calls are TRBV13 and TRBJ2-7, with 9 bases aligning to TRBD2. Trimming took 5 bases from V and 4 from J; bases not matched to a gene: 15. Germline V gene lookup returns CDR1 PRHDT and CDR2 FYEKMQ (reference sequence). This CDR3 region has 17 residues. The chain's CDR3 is CASSPRLGREGSYEQYF. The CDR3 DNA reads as TGTGCCAGCAGCCCCCGCCTAGGGCGGGAGGGCTCTTACGAGCAGTACTTC.

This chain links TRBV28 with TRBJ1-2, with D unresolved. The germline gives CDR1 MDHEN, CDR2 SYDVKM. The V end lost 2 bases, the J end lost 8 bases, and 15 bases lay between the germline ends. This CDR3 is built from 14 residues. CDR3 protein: CASSLQAGREGYTF. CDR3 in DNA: TGTGCCAGCAGTTTACAGGCAGGTCGGGAAGGCTACACCTTC.

This CDR3 is CASSGQVLEGYTF. The CDR3 nucleotides are TGTGCCAGCAGTGGACAGGTCCTAGAGGGCTACACCTTC. The gene calls are TRBV2 and TRBJ1-2; D might be TRBD1 (6 bases). There are 13 residues in the CDR3. CDR1 is SNHLY and CDR2 is FYNNEI in the germline V gene. Trimming pared 4 bases from V and 8 bases from J, leaving 14 bases between. The complete variable domain, with remaining parts taken from reference TRBV2 and TRBJ1-2, reads EPEVTQTPSHQVTQMGQEVILRCVPISNHLYFYWYRQILGQKVEFLVSFYNNEISEKSEIFDDQFSVERPDGSNFTLKIRSTKLEDSAMYFCASSGQVLEGYTFGSGTRLTVV.

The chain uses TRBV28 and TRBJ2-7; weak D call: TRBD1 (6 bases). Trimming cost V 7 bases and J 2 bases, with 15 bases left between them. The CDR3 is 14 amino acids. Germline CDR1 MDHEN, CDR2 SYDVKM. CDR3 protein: CASKQQGVTYEQYF. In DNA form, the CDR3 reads TGTGCCAGCAAACAACAGGGTGTGACCTACGAGCAGTACTTC.

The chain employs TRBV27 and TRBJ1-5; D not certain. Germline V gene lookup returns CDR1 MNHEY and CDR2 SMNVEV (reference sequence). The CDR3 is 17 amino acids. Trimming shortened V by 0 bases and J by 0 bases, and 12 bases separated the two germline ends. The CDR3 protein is CASSLSSSHYSNQPQHF. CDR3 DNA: TGTGCCAGCAGTTTATCGTCCAGCCACTATAGCAATCAGCCCCAGCATTTT.

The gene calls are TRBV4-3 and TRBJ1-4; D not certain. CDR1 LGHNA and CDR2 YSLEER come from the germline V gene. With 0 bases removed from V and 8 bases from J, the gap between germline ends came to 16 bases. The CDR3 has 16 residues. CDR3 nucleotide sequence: TGCGCCAGCAGCCAAGATATGAGGGCTCCCGCGGAAAAACTGTTTTTT. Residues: CASSQDMRAPAEKLFF.

The DNA for the CDR3 is TGTGCCAGCAGCCCTCGTTTGTCAGGGGGCATGGCCATGAACACTGAAGCTTTCTTT. Translated, it gives CASSPRLSGGMAMNTEAFF. The rearrangement joins TRBV7-8 to TRBJ1-1; 8 bases fit TRBD1. The V segment lost 5 bases and the J segment 0 bases; nucleotides outside the gene matches: 17. The CDR3 runs to 19 residues. In germline, CDR1 is SGHVS, CDR2 FQNEAQ.

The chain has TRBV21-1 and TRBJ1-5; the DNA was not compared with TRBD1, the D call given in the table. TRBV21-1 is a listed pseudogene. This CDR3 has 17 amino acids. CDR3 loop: CASSNTLDRGHNQPQHF. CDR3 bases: TGTGCCAGCAGCAATACCCTAGACAGGGGGCACAATCAGCCCCAGCATTTT.

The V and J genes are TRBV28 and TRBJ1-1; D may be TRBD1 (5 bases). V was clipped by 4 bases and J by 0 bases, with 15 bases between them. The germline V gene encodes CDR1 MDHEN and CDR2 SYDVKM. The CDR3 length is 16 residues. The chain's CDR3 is CASSSQGGWLNTEAFF. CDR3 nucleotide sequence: TGTGCCAGCAGTTCGCAGGGAGGGTGGTTGAACACTGAAGCTTTCTTT.